Following are 15 T cell receptor beta chains from one sample sequenced in a study of CD4+ T cells in melanoma. TCRdb's copy holds only in-frame clones and misses some; the assay was immunoSEQ multiplex PCR. The sample records 11,000 or so clones, approximately 72% being singletons. Sequencing input: cells from a culture (not recorded whether cultured in vitro). These TCRs come from a human donor with melanoma.

The V and J genes are TRBV5-4 and TRBJ2-2, with 8 bases lining up with TRBD2. The CDR3 sequence is 16 residues long. With V trimmed by 4 bases and J by 0 bases, 5 bases remained unmatched. Per germline, CDR1 SGHNT and CDR2 YYREEE (reference sequence). This chain's CDR3 is CASSPGGGSNTGELFF. CDR3 DNA: TGTGCCAGCAGCCCGGGAGGGGGGTCGAACACCGGGGAGCTGTTTTTT.

The V call is TRBV5-5, the J call TRBJ2-2; D call uncertain. The germline gives CDR1 SGHKS, CDR2 YYEKEE (reference sequence). Trimming stripped 0 bases from V and 3 bases from J, with 18 bases between. The CDR3 runs 18 residues. As DNA, the CDR3 is TGTGCCAGCAGCTTGGCCCCCTCTGCCAGACTGTACACCGGGGAGCTGTTTTTT. Protein sequence: CASSLAPSARLYTGELFF. The full variable domain, its missing parts supplied by reference TRBV5-5 and TRBJ2-2, is DAGVTQSPTHLIKTRGQQVTLRCSPISGHKSVSWYQQVLGQGPQFIFQYYEKEERGRGNFPDRFSARQFPNYSSELNVNALLLGDSALYLCASSLAPSARLYTGELFFGEGSRLTVL.

For the CDR3, the DNA is TGTGCCAGCAGTGAAGCGTGGACTGCCTACGGCACTGAAGCTTTCTTT. As protein: CASSEAWTAYGTEAFF. V is TRBV6-1 and J is TRBJ1-1; D gene unclear. Germline V lookup: CDR1 MNHNS, CDR2 SASEGT. Trimming took off 0 bases at V and 4 bases at J, with 15 bases between the two ends. The CDR3 length is 16 residues.

The gene calls are TRBV11-2 and TRBJ1-2, with 7 bases that match TRBD1. CDR1 and CDR2 from the germline V gene are SGHAT and FQNNGV. The V and J ends lost 2 bases and 4 bases, in that order; junction bases with no gene match: 10. The CDR3 is made up of 16 amino acids. CDR3 DNA sequence: TGTGCCAGCAGCTTAATGGGACAAACAGGGGTCTATGGCTACACCTTC. It is translated as CASSLMGQTGVYGYTF.

This rearrangement joins TRBV11-2 to TRBJ1-2, with 9 bases that match TRBD1. From germline, CDR1 is SGHAT and CDR2 FQNNGV. CDR3 size: 14 residues. V lost 5 bases and J lost 3; bases outside the gene matches: 4. The CDR3 spells CASSATGGHYGYTF. CDR3 nucleotide sequence: TGTGCCAGCAGCGCGACAGGGGGGCACTATGGCTACACCTTC.

A few counts support this clone. V is TRBV6-5 and J is TRBJ1-2; D ambiguous. The germline CDR1 and CDR2 sequences are MNHEY and SVGAGI. V lost 2 bases, J lost 4 bases, and 17 bases lay in between. The CDR3 covers 16 residues. The CDR3 bases are TGTGCCAGCAGTTACGATCCGGGGAGCTCTGTCTATGGCTACACCTTC. Translation gives CASSYDPGSSVYGYTF.

The rearrangement links TRBV6-6 to TRBJ1-1; D not certain. V lost 5 bases, J lost 0 bases, and 10 bases lay in between. This CDR3 comprises 14 residues. In germline, CDR1 is MNHNY, CDR2 SVGAGI (reference sequence). The CDR3 sequence is CASSLPQLNTEAFF. For the CDR3, the DNA is TGTGCCAGCAGTCTACCTCAACTGAACACTGAAGCTTTCTTT.

V is TRBV11-2 and J is TRBJ2-3; 10 bases match TRBD2. CDR1 and CDR2 (germline): SGHAT, FQNNGV. This CDR3 comprises 15 residues. V lost 5 bases, J lost 5 bases, and 7 bases stayed unmatched. As DNA, the CDR3 is TGTGCCAGCAGCCGCACTAGCGGGGCCGGAGATACGCAGTATTTT. Protein: CASSRTSGAGDTQYF.

The V and J genes are TRBV19 and TRBJ2-3, with D possibly being TRBD2 (5 bases). The length of the CDR3 is 16 residues. The V end was cut by 3 bases, the J end by 0 bases, with 13 bases between. From germline, CDR1 is LNHDA and CDR2 SQIVND (reference sequence). The CDR3 bases are TGTGCCAGTAGTATCAGTACGGGAAGTAGCACAGATACGCAGTATTTT. This codes for CASSISTGSSTDTQYF.

The chain employs TRBV6-5 and TRBJ2-3; 10 positions agree with TRBD2. This CDR3 is 15 amino acids long. V lost 6 bases to trimming and J lost 4 bases; unmatched junction nucleotides: 7. Germline values: CDR1 MNHEY, CDR2 SVGAGI. CDR3 sequence (DNA): TGTGCCAGCAGGCCAGCGGGGGGGAAAGCAGATACGCAGTATTTT. Residues: CASRPAGGKADTQYF.

This clone has a single count. This chain connects TRBV2 to TRBJ1-5; TRBD1 agrees at 10 bases. Unmatched junction bases numbered 5, after V lost 6 bases and J lost 6 bases. Germline CDR1 is SNHLY and CDR2 is FYNNEI. The CDR3 consists of 14 residues. The CDR3 DNA is TGTGCCAGCAGAAAAGACAGGGGGCTTCAGCCCCAGCATTTT. It translates to CASRKDRGLQPQHF.

The chain has TRBV11-3 and TRBJ2-1; TRBD2 aligns across 8 bases. The CDR3 contains 16 residues. Germline loops: CDR1 SGHNT, CDR2 YENEEA. With V trimmed by 0 bases and J by 8 bases, 9 bases remained unmatched. CDR3 DNA: TGTGCCAGCAGCTTAGATGGACGGGGGGGCCGGGATGAGCAGTTCTTC. It is translated as CASSLDGRGGRDEQFF.

This clone has a handful of counts. V and J are TRBV10-3 and TRBJ2-7; D gene uncertain. CDR1 ENHRY and CDR2 SYGVKD come from the germline V gene. Trimming shortened V by 6 bases and J by 5 bases, and 8 bases separated the two germline ends. The CDR3 is 11 amino acids. CDR3 amino acids: CAIRSVDEQYF. The CDR3 DNA sequence: TGTGCCATCAGGTCCGTTGACGAGCAGTACTTC.

The gene calls are TRBV7-9 and TRBJ2-5; 7 bases agree with TRBD1. Per germline, CDR1 SEHNR and CDR2 FQNEAQ (reference sequence). The V segment lost 0 bases and the J segment 5 bases; nucleotides outside the gene matches: 12. The CDR3 length is 17 residues. CDR3 in DNA: TGTGCCAGCAGCTTAGCTCGGCCGACAGGGTCAGTTGAGACCCAGTACTTC. The encoded protein is CASSLARPTGSVETQYF.

This clone showed up just once. V gene TRBV27 combines with J gene TRBJ1-6; D might be TRBD1 (5 bases). Deletions cut 7 bases from V and 9 bases from J, with 19 bases between. Germline assignment: CDR1 MNHEY and CDR2 SMNVEV (reference sequence). There are 15 residues in the CDR3. CDR3 amino acids: CASNPEGPYLSPLHF. In DNA, the CDR3 is TGTGCCAGCAACCCAGAGGGGCCGTACCTTTCACCCCTCCACTTT.